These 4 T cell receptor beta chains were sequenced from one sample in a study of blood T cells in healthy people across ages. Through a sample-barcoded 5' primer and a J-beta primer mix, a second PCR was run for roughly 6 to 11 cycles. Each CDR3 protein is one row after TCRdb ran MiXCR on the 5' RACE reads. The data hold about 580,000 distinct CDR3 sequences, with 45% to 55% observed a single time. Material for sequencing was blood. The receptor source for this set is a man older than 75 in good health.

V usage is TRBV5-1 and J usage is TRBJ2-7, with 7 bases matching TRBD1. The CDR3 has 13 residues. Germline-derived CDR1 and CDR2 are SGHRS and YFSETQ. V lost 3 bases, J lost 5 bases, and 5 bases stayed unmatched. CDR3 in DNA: TGCGCCAGCAGCTCAACAGGGGACCACGAGCAGTACTTC. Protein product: CASSSTGDHEQYF.

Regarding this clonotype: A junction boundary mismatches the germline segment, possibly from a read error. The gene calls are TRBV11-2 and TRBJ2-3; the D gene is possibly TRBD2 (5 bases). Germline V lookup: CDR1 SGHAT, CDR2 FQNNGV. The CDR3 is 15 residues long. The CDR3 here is CANSLTSSPTDTQYF. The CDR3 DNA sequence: TGTGCCAACAGCTTAACGTCTAGCCCCACAGATACGCAGTATTTT.

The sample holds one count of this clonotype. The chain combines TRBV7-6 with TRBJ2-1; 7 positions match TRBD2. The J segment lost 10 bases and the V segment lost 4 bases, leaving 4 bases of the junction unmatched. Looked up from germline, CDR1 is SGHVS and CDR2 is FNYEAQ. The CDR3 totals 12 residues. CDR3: CASSSSGIEQFF. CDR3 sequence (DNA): TGTGCCAGCAGCTCCAGCGGGATCGAGCAGTTCTTC.

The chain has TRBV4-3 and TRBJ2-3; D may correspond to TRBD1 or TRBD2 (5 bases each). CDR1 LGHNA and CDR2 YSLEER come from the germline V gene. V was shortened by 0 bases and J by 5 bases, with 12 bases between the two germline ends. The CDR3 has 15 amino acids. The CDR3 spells CASSQDLRDGDTQYF. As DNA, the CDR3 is TGCGCCAGCAGCCAAGATTTAAGGGACGGAGATACGCAGTATTTT.